Below are 30 T cell receptor beta chains sequenced from a single sample in a study of blood T cells in healthy people across ages. Sample-barcoded 5' priming and a J-beta primer mix drove a second PCR of roughly 7 to 11 cycles. TCRdb called the 5' RACE reads again in MiXCR, with one record for every CDR3 protein. The table shows about a million distinct CDR3 sequences, with roughly 52% occurring only once. Sequences were obtained from blood. These receptors originate from a man younger than 40 in good health.

The chain is built from TRBV28 and TRBJ1-1; the match to TRBD1 covers 7 bases. The junction had 11 bases not matched to a gene; V was cut back by 5 bases and J by 8 bases. There are 14 residues in the CDR3. Germline lookup yields CDR1 MDHEN and CDR2 SYDVKM. The CDR3 reads CASSPTDRRREAFF. For the CDR3, the DNA is TGTGCCAGCAGTCCAACGGACAGGCGAAGAGAAGCTTTCTTT.

The chain employs TRBV12-5 and TRBJ2-3; TRBD2 aligns across 11 bases. Germline trimming cut 3 bases from V and 4 bases from J; bases unmatched to any gene: 9. There are 17 residues in the CDR3. Per the germline V gene, CDR1 is LGHNT and CDR2 is FRNRAP. DNA for the CDR3: TGTGCTAGTGGTTTCGCTAGCGGGGGGCCGAGCCCAGATACGCAGTATTTT. This translates into CASGFASGGPSPDTQYF.

The genes are TRBV5-4 and TRBJ2-3; D is tentatively TRBD1 or TRBD2 (6 bases each). The germline V gene has CDR1 SGHNT and CDR2 YYREEE (reference sequence). The CDR3 totals 15 residues. V lost 0 bases, J lost 9 bases, and 17 bases lay in between. The CDR3 sequence: CASSLAGLARGTQYF. As DNA, the CDR3 is TGTGCCAGCAGCTTGGCGGGACTGGCCAGGGGCACGCAGTATTTT.

In DNA form, the CDR3 reads TGTGCCAGCAGACCAGGGCCTAACTATGGCTACACCTTC. Encoded protein: CASRPGPNYGYTF. The V call is TRBV7-2, the J call TRBJ1-2; perhaps TRBD1 as D (5 bases). The germline V and J ends were trimmed by 6 bases and 0 bases, with 8 bases remaining between them. Germline-derived CDR1 and CDR2 are SGHTA and FQGNSA. This CDR3 comprises 13 residues. Combining the CDR3 with reference TRBV7-2 and TRBJ1-2 gives the whole variable domain GAGVSQSPSNKVTEKGKDVELRCDPISGHTALYWYRQSLGQGLEFLIYFQGNSAPDKSGLPSDRFSAERTGGSVSTLTIQRTQQEDSAVYLCASRPGPNYGYTFGSGTRLTVV.

V usage is TRBV7-9 and J usage is TRBJ2-4; D is perhaps TRBD1 or TRBD2 (5 bases each). TRBJ2-7 matches the DNA end more closely, so the J call is doubtful. The V gene's germline CDR1 is SEHNR and CDR2 FQNEAQ (reference sequence). This CDR3 is 12 amino acids long. This chain's CDR3 is CASSLLGVEQYF. CDR3 nucleotide sequence: TGTGCCAGCAGCTTACTGGGGGTCGAGCAGTACTTC.

V is TRBV20-1 and J is TRBJ2-7, with 11 bases fitting TRBD2. Germline CDR1 reads DFQATT; CDR2 reads SNEGSKA (reference sequence). The CDR3 length is 14 residues. The V gene end was trimmed by 5 bases and the J gene end by 0 bases; junction bases not matched to a gene: 3. In DNA form, the CDR3 reads TGCAGTGCTGGGACTAGCGGTCACTCCTACGAGCAGTACTTC. As protein: CSAGTSGHSYEQYF.

V gene TRBV5-6 combines with J gene TRBJ2-5; D tentatively reads TRBD1 or TRBD2 (7 bases each). V was trimmed by 2 bases and J by 5 bases, leaving 19 bases between them. This CDR3 has 16 amino acids. Germline V gene sequence: CDR1 SGHDT, CDR2 YYEEEE. The CDR3 DNA reads TGTGCCAGCAGCTTCGTCCAGGGGGGGTATCTCGAGACCCAGTACTTC. It specifies CASSFVQGGYLETQYF.

The rearrangement uses TRBV5-5 and TRBJ2-1, with D perhaps TRBD1 (6 bases). The CDR3 totals 17 residues. The V and J ends lost 0 bases and 0 bases respectively, with 13 bases between them. Germline CDR1 and CDR2: SGHKS and YYEKEE (reference sequence). This chain's CDR3 is CASSLDRGTSSYNEQFF. The CDR3 DNA sequence: TGTGCCAGCAGCTTGGATAGGGGGACCAGCTCCTACAATGAGCAGTTCTTC.

The chain is built from TRBV7-2 and TRBJ2-2; D perhaps matches TRBD2 (6 bases). Trimming removed 5 bases at V and 5 bases at J, with 21 bases between. CDR3 length equals 17 residues. Germline CDR1 SGHTA, CDR2 FQGNSA. CDR3 nucleotide sequence: TGTGCCAGCAGCCTGCAGTCAGCAGCGGGCGGGACCGGGGAGCTGTTTTTT. Its protein product is CASSLQSAAGGTGELFF.

The chain carries TRBV9 and TRBJ2-5; 8 bases are shared with TRBD1. CDR3 length: 14 amino acids. V trimming: 0 bases; J trimming: 11 bases; junction bases outside the gene matches: 9. Germline CDR1 is SGDLS and CDR2 is YYNGEE. CDR3 amino acids: CASSVAGQVYEQYF. CDR3 DNA sequence: TGTGCCAGCAGCGTAGCGGGACAGGTATATGAGCAGTACTTC.

This sequence joins TRBV9 and TRBJ2-4; D unclear. The DNA end is a closer match to TRBJ2-7, so the J assignment may be wrong. Germline V gives CDR1 SGDLS, CDR2 YYNGEE. The CDR3 runs 13 residues. The CDR3 DNA sequence: TGTGCCAGCAGCGTTGCGGACCTCTACGAGCAGTACTTC. Translated: CASSVADLYEQYF.

J is TRBJ2-1 and V is TRBV20-1, with 12 bases aligning to TRBD1. CDR1 DFQATT and CDR2 SNEGSKA come from the germline V gene (reference sequence). The CDR3 runs to 15 residues. CDR3 loop: CSARDRGRYKEEQFF. The CDR3 DNA is TGCAGCGCTCGGGACAGGGGGCGCTACAAGGAAGAGCAGTTCTTC.

This clonotype has just a few counts. The rearrangement joins TRBV6-5 to TRBJ1-5, with 11 bases aligning to TRBD1. J was trimmed by 0 bases and V by 4 bases; bases with no gene match: 11. Germline V CDR1 and CDR2: MNHEY, SVGAGI. This CDR3 contains 19 residues. The CDR3 DNA sequence: TGTGCCAGCAGTTTGCCTCGGGACAGGGGGGGATATAGCAATCAGCCCCAGCATTTT. It is translated as CASSLPRDRGGYSNQPQHF.

V gene TRBV20-1 combines with J gene TRBJ1-2, with a possible D match to TRBD1 (6 bases). The CDR3 has 14 amino acids. Germline CDR1 DFQATT, CDR2 SNEGSKA (reference sequence). The V and J ends lost 2 bases and 5 bases respectively, with 15 bases between them. The CDR3 protein is CSARIQGLRYGYTF. CDR3 DNA: TGCAGTGCTAGAATCCAGGGGTTAAGATATGGCTACACCTTC.

The DNA of the CDR3 is TGTGCCACTACTGGCGGTGCCTACAATGAGCAGTTCTTC. Translating it yields CATTGGAYNEQFF. The chain carries TRBV28 and TRBJ2-1; D remains unclear. Trimming took 10 bases from V and 2 from J, leaving 12 bases between them. The CDR3 has 13 residues. Germline V gene data show CDR1 as MDHEN and CDR2 as SYDVKM. The full variable domain, its missing parts supplied by reference TRBV28 and TRBJ2-1, is DVKVTQSSRYLVKRTGEKVFLECVQDMDHENMFWYRQDPGLGLRLIYFSYDVKMKEKGDIPEGYSVSREKKERFSLILESASTNQTSMYLCATTGGAYNEQFFGPGTRLTVL.

This chain connects TRBV4-3 to TRBJ1-2; D gene unclear. This CDR3 contains 15 residues. Looked up from germline, CDR1 is LGHNA and CDR2 is YSLEER. V was trimmed by 3 bases and J by 0 bases, leaving 11 bases between them. The CDR3 here is CASSQSRTANYGYTF. The CDR3, as DNA: TGCGCCAGCAGCCAGTCCAGGACCGCTAACTATGGCTACACCTTC.

The rearrangement joins TRBV6-2 or TRBV6-3 to TRBJ2-2; perhaps TRBD1 as D (6 bases). From germline, CDR1 is MNHEY and CDR2 SVGEGT. The CDR3 has 13 residues. V was trimmed by 5 bases and J by 7 bases, leaving 11 bases between them. The CDR3 sequence is CASSAQGNGELFF. The CDR3 DNA sequence: TGTGCCAGCAGTGCACAGGGAAACGGGGAGCTGTTTTTT.

This clonotype was counted a single time. This chain uses TRBV20-1 with TRBJ2-1; D is unclear. Germline lookup yields CDR1 DFQATT and CDR2 SNEGSKA (reference sequence). The V gene lost 5 bases and the J gene lost 0 bases, with 17 bases spanning the gap. The CDR3 loop spans 16 amino acids. The CDR3 protein is CSAPPKTASSYNEQFF. For the CDR3, the DNA is TGCAGTGCTCCCCCGAAAACAGCCAGCTCCTACAATGAGCAGTTCTTC.

A note on this clonotype: Sequence at one end of the junction differs from germline and may be a read error. The chain combines TRBV9 with TRBJ2-7; 9 bases agree with TRBD2. Judging by the DNA end, TRBJ2-5 fits better; the J call may be wrong. In germline, CDR1 is SGDLS, CDR2 YYNGEE. The CDR3 is 15 residues long. CDR3 nucleotides: TGCGCCAGCAGCGCATCGGCGGGGGGGTTGGAGACCCAGTACTTC. This gives the protein CASSASAGGLETQYF.

This clonotype has only a few counts. The chain couples TRBV5-1 to TRBJ2-1; 7 bases line up with TRBD1. Trimming at V came to 0 bases and at J to 8 bases, leaving 5 bases not matched to a gene. Germline V gene data show CDR1 as SGHRS and CDR2 as YFSETQ. The CDR3 sequence is 14 residues long. CDR3 in amino acids: CASSLEGAWHEQFF. CDR3 nucleotide sequence: TGCGCCAGCAGCTTGGAGGGGGCCTGGCATGAGCAGTTCTTC.

This clonotype was counted a few times. V is TRBV3-1 and J is TRBJ2-1; 12 bases are shared with TRBD2. Germline V CDR1 and CDR2: LGHDT, YNNKEL (reference sequence). The CDR3 runs 17 residues. V was pared by 5 bases and J by 8 bases, with 13 bases of the junction left unmatched. The CDR3 reads CASSTGLAGGPLDEQFF. In nucleotides, the CDR3 is TGTGCCAGCAGCACAGGCCTAGCGGGGGGGCCGTTGGATGAGCAGTTCTTC.

This rearrangement joins TRBV5-1 to TRBJ2-7; 7 positions agree with TRBD1. The ends lost 3 bases at V and 5 bases at J; junction bases unmatched: 8. Germline CDR1 reads SGHRS; CDR2 reads YFSETQ. The CDR3 runs to 14 residues. In DNA, the CDR3 is TGCGCCAGCAGCTCAAATACAGGGGCCAACGAGCAGTACTTC. Its translation is CASSSNTGANEQYF.

This chain uses TRBV27 with TRBJ2-5; D tentatively fits TRBD1 or TRBD2 (5 bases each). The J call is in doubt because the DNA end fits TRBJ2-4 better. From germline, CDR1 is MNHEY and CDR2 SMNVEV (reference sequence). There are 14 residues in the CDR3. CDR3 DNA sequence: TGTGCCAGCAGCGCCGTGGGGGTGGGAAACATTCAGTACTTC. Translated, it gives CASSAVGVGNIQYF.

This clonotype occurred a few times. The chain couples TRBV5-1 to TRBJ2-5; D ambiguous. The DNA end is more similar to TRBJ2-7, so the J call may be wrong. The CDR3 extends over 12 amino acids. Per the germline V gene, CDR1 is SGHRS and CDR2 is YFSETQ. DNA for the CDR3: TGCGCCAGCAGCTTCACCCGGAACGAGCAGTACTTC. This codes for CASSFTRNEQYF.

This clonotype appeared a single time. This chain connects TRBV6-5 to TRBJ2-7, with 10 bases fitting TRBD1. The CDR3 has 14 residues. Trimming cost V 5 bases and J 4 bases; bases outside gene matches: 5. Germline-derived CDR1 and CDR2 are MNHEY and SVGAGI. CDR3 in DNA: TGTGCCAGCAGTGCGACAGGGGGCATGTACGAGCAGTACTTC. It yields the protein CASSATGGMYEQYF.

The chain joins TRBV5-1 to TRBJ2-5; 7 bases map to TRBD1. With 0 bases clipped from V and 3 bases from J, the junction kept 5 bases outside the gene matches. There are 15 residues in the CDR3. Germline V gene data show CDR1 as SGHRS and CDR2 as YFSETQ. The CDR3 spells CASSLATGTEETQYF. CDR3 coding DNA: TGCGCCAGCAGCTTGGCCACCGGGACAGAAGAGACCCAGTACTTC.

The sample holds a few counts of this clonotype. The gene calls are TRBV20-1 and TRBJ1-2; D is unclear. V gave up 8 bases and J gave up 4 bases, with 17 bases separating them. The CDR3 is made up of 13 amino acids. CDR1 is DFQATT, CDR2 SNEGSKA, per germline (reference sequence). The CDR3, as DNA: TGCAGTATCCCTAGGGCAGGAGTCTATGGCTACACCTTC. Residues: CSIPRAGVYGYTF.

This rearrangement joins TRBV9 to TRBJ2-4, with 7 positions matching TRBD1. Gene TRBJ2-7 matches the end of the DNA better, so the J call may be wrong. Germline V lookup: CDR1 SGDLS, CDR2 YYNGEE. The CDR3 runs to 14 residues. The CDR3 reads CASSAGTVGYEQYF. The CDR3 nucleotides read TGTGCCAGCAGTGCCGGGACAGTTGGCTACGAGCAGTACTTC.

The V gene is TRBV12-5, the J gene TRBJ1-2; D may be TRBD1 (5 bases). Trimming cost V 1 base and J 8 bases, with 17 bases left between them. Germline V gene data show CDR1 as LGHNT and CDR2 as FRNRAP. CDR3 size: 15 residues. The CDR3 loop reads CASGLDQGVFMGYTF. The CDR3 nucleotides are TGTGCTAGTGGTTTGGACCAGGGCGTTTTTATGGGCTACACCTTC.

This clonotype was counted a few times. The rearrangement joins TRBV6-1 to TRBJ1-2, with D hard to call. CDR1 is MNHNS, CDR2 SASEGT, per germline. There are 12 residues in the CDR3. V lost 0 bases, J lost 8 bases, and 7 bases lay in between. The CDR3 sequence is CASSEAYGGYTF. The CDR3 bases are TGTGCCAGCAGTGAAGCCTATGGAGGCTACACCTTC.